The T cell receptor beta chain described here comes from a study of human T cells and chemical hapten exposure. Study-level background: Patch testing was performed with 0.01% DPC on the upper back, with reading at 6 days. Findings of the study overall: TCRs above 1 in 1000 frequency stayed constant with DPC sensitization. Relative to controls, expanded TCRs formed significantly more large CDR3 similarity clusters.

About this clonotype: Its antigen remains unidentified.

As to time point: pre-sensitization, week 0. Documented treatment: therapeutic diphenylcyclopropenone sensitization with weekly scalp DPC. Germline-derived CDR1 and CDR2 are SEHNR and FQNEAQ (reference sequence). The germline V and J ends were trimmed by 5 bases and 2 bases, with 13 bases remaining between them. This CDR3 region has 15 residues. Individual cDNA molecules received unique molecular identifiers in the library. TCRdb reprocessed the RACE reads via MiXCR and lists one record per CDR3 protein. The profile shows under 300,000 distinct CDR3 sequences, roughly 7.7% of them singletons. Sequenced here: whole blood, sampled in connection with sensitization to the hapten diphenylcyclopropenone (DPC). The clonotype originates from a man between 18 and 35 years old with alopecia areata. Some clones in this sample may be carry-over from other donors' samples. The rearrangement uses TRBV7-9 and TRBJ1-3, with a weak D call TRBD1 (6 bases). CDR3 sequence (DNA): TGTGCCAGCAGCCAAAGACAGGCAACTGGAAACACCATATATTTT. Amino acids: CASSQRQATGNTIYF.